This TCR beta chain was identified during a study of blood T cells in healthy people across ages. Findings and caveats of the study: The unsorted PBMCs prevented any conclusive comparison of naive versus antigen-experienced cells.

This CDR3 has 15 residues. Germline CDR1 SNHLY, CDR2 FYNNEI. V was clipped by 5 bases and J by 7 bases, with 18 bases between them. As concerns this clonotype: Its antigen is currently unknown.

A J-beta primer mix and a sample-barcoded 5' primer were used in a second PCR of about 7 to 12 cycles. A 12-random-nucleotide template-switch adaptor tagged each cDNA molecule. Individual samples furnished no less than 3 million CDR3-containing paired-end reads apiece. TCRdb used MiXCR to reprocess the 5' RACE reads, holding one entry per CDR3 protein. Among around 400,000 distinct CDR3 sequences listed, 52% were seen once. This chain joins TRBV2 and TRBJ2-1; perhaps TRBD2 as D (6 bases). The TCR comes from a man in his 60s in good health. Sequenced: blood. DNA for the CDR3: TGTGCCAGCAGTCTCCAGGCGGGAATGGGGAATGAGCAGTTCTTC. Protein: CASSLQAGMGNEQFF.